These 30 T cell receptor beta chains originate from one sample sequenced in a study of T cells in narcolepsy. Produced via immunoSEQ multiplex PCR; TCRdb's table is partial and in-frame only. Of under 25,000 clones in the sample, 84% were seen once. What was sequenced was CD45RA- memory CD4+ T cells from PBMCs. The source of these receptors is a human donor with narcolepsy.

The V call is TRBV5-1, the J call TRBJ2-7; tentatively, D is TRBD1 (5 bases). This CDR3 region has 15 residues. V was cut by 0 bases and J by 5 bases, with 15 bases left in between. Germline CDR1 reads SGHRS; CDR2 reads YFSETQ. CDR3 sequence reads: CASSLGTTRTHEQYF. The CDR3 bases are TGCGCCAGCAGCTTGGGGACAACACGAACCCACGAGCAGTACTTC.

This clone was found a few times. The chain is built from TRBV18 and TRBJ2-7; 9 positions agree with TRBD1. Germline trimming cut 3 bases from V and 10 bases from J; bases unmatched to any gene: 1. The CDR3 runs 11 residues. Germline assignment: CDR1 KGHSH and CDR2 LQKENI. CDR3 region: CASSPGQGQYF. In DNA, the CDR3 is TGTGCCAGCTCACCGGGACAGGGCCAGTACTTC.

The chain recombines TRBV19 with TRBJ1-4, with D unresolved. The germline V gene encodes CDR1 LNHDA and CDR2 SQIVND (reference sequence). The V end lost 3 bases, the J end lost 5 bases, and 4 bases lay between the germline ends. The CDR3 extends over 12 amino acids. The CDR3 region has the DNA TGTGCCAGTAGTATGAAGAATGAAAAACTGTTTTTT. Residues: CASSMKNEKLFF.

The V and J genes are TRBV29-1 and TRBJ1-4, with D unclear. Trimming left V 6 bases short and J 8 bases short, with 16 bases between. This CDR3 region has 13 residues. Germline V gene data show CDR1 as SQVTM and CDR2 as ANQGSEA. The CDR3 protein is CSVLLEAREKLFF. The DNA of the CDR3 is TGCAGCGTGTTGTTGGAAGCACGGGAAAAACTGTTTTTT.

The chain couples TRBV5-4 to TRBJ1-2, with D tentatively TRBD1 (6 bases). The CDR3 consists of 14 residues. V was cut by 4 bases and J by 4 bases, with 14 bases left in between. The germline V gene has CDR1 SGHNT and CDR2 YYREEE (reference sequence). The CDR3 is CASSPGTSLYGYTF. The CDR3 DNA is TGTGCCAGCAGCCCCGGGACATCTCTCTATGGCTACACCTTC.

The chain couples TRBV4-3 to TRBJ1-5; perhaps TRBD1 as D (5 bases). The CDR3 totals 14 residues. V dropped 0 bases and J dropped 4 bases, with 7 bases sitting between them. Per the germline V gene, CDR1 is LGHNA and CDR2 is YSLEER. Here the CDR3 reads CASSQEAGNQPQHF. CDR3 in DNA: TGCGCCAGCAGCCAAGAGGCAGGGAATCAGCCCCAGCATTTT.

The rearrangement uses TRBV7-9 and TRBJ1-1; unclear D gene. Germline V gene data show CDR1 as SEHNR and CDR2 as FQNEAQ (reference sequence). CDR3 length equals 12 residues. Trimming took off 5 bases at V and 1 base at J, with 5 bases between the two ends. CDR3 in DNA: TGTGCCAGCAGCCACAGGAACACTGAAGCTTTCTTT. Its protein is CASSHRNTEAFF. Full variable domain (missing parts from reference TRBV7-9 and TRBJ1-1): DTGVSQNPRHKITKRGQNVTFRCDPISEHNRLYWYRQTLGQGPEFLTYFQNEAQLEKSRLLSDRFSAERPKGSFSTLEIQRTEQGDSAMYLCASSHRNTEAFFGQGTRLTVV.

The J gene is TRBJ2-2, the V gene TRBV4-3; D gene ambiguous. Germline values: CDR1 LGHNA, CDR2 YSLEER. Between the trimmed V and J ends, which lost 0 bases and 2 bases, there was a span of 4 bases. The CDR3 is made up of 14 amino acids. The CDR3 nucleotides read TGCGCCAGCAGCCAAGATATAAACACCGGGGAGCTGTTTTTT. Amino acid sequence: CASSQDINTGELFF.

The chain joins TRBV28 to TRBJ2-5; 7 positions agree with TRBD1. The DNA matches TRBJ2-7 better at its end, which makes the J call doubtful. This CDR3 has 14 amino acids. Germline loops: CDR1 MDHEN, CDR2 SYDVKM. The CDR3 sequence is CASSLGTASYEQYF. CDR3 in DNA: TGTGCCAGCAGTTTGGGGACAGCCTCCTACGAGCAGTACTTC.

This chain links TRBV29-1 with TRBJ2-7; D is uncertain. V shed 3 bases and J shed 4 bases, with 7 bases lying between them. Germline lookup yields CDR1 SQVTM and CDR2 ANQGSEA. CDR3 length: 11 amino acids. CDR3 loop: CSVENGYEQYF. The CDR3 DNA follows: TGCAGCGTTGAGAACGGTTACGAGCAGTACTTC.

The rearrangement joins TRBV29-1 to TRBJ2-3; maybe TRBD2 (7 bases). Trimming removed 6 bases at V and 5 bases at J, with 15 bases between. The CDR3 has 13 amino acids. The V gene's germline CDR1 is SQVTM and CDR2 ANQGSEA. CDR3 protein: CSVVAGAEDTQYF. The DNA of the CDR3 is TGCAGCGTGGTGGCGGGGGCCGAAGATACGCAGTATTTT.

The chain employs TRBV18 and TRBJ2-1, with D perhaps matching TRBD1 or TRBD2 (7 bases each). This CDR3 is 16 amino acids long. The V end lost 3 bases, the J end lost 9 bases, and 21 bases lay between the germline ends. Germline V gives CDR1 KGHSH, CDR2 LQKENI. DNA of the CDR3: TGTGCCAGCTCACCCCTAGGGCAGGGGGGGCCGATTGAGCAGTTCTTC. This sequence encodes CASSPLGQGGPIEQFF. The entire variable domain, with the rest obtained from reference TRBV18 and TRBJ2-1, is as follows: NAGVMQNPRHLVRRRGQEARLRCSPMKGHSHVYWYRQLPEEGLKFMVYLQKENIIDESGMPKERFSAEFPKEGPSILRIQQVVRGDSAAYFCASSPLGQGGPIEQFFGPGTRLTVL.

The chain uses TRBV18 and TRBJ1-1; D ambiguous. V was pared by 4 bases and J by 8 bases, with 14 bases between. Per germline, CDR1 KGHSH and CDR2 LQKENI. CDR3 length equals 13 residues. The CDR3 region has the DNA TGTGCCAGCTCACTTACACCTTACGAGGAAGCTTTCTTT. Translating it yields CASSLTPYEEAFF.

This chain uses TRBV7-9 with TRBJ1-1, with no clear D. The germline gives CDR1 SEHNR, CDR2 FQNEAQ (reference sequence). This CDR3 contains 13 residues. The V end was cut by 5 bases, the J end by 1 base, with 8 bases between. CDR3 DNA sequence: TGTGCCAGCAGCCCCCAACCGAACACTGAAGCTTTCTTT. This codes for CASSPQPNTEAFF. The full variable domain, its missing parts supplied by reference TRBV7-9 and TRBJ1-1, is DTGVSQNPRHKITKRGQNVTFRCDPISEHNRLYWYRQTLGQGPEFLTYFQNEAQLEKSRLLSDRFSAERPKGSFSTLEIQRTEQGDSAMYLCASSPQPNTEAFFGQGTRLTVV.

The chain employs TRBV5-4 and TRBJ2-7; 7 nucleotides align to TRBD1. CDR3 length equals 13 residues. Looked up from germline, CDR1 is SGHNT and CDR2 is YYREEE (reference sequence). V shed 2 bases, J shed 3 bases, and the junction held 2 bases outside the gene matches. This CDR3 is CASSLDRDYEQYF. In DNA, the CDR3 is TGTGCCAGCAGCTTAGACAGGGACTACGAGCAGTACTTC.

The table lists this clone with a few counts. J is TRBJ2-3 and V is TRBV7-8, with TRBD1 matching over 8 bases. The CDR3 has 17 amino acids. J gave up 0 bases and V 4 bases, and 9 bases lay outside the gene matches. CDR1 and CDR2 from the germline V gene are SGHVS and FQNEAQ. The CDR3 nucleotides read TGTGCCAGCAGCTCAGGACCAAGGACAGGGAGCACAGATACGCAGTATTTT. Translation gives CASSSGPRTGSTDTQYF. Supplemented by reference TRBV7-8 and TRBJ2-3, the full variable domain reads GAGVSQSPRYKVAKRGQDVALRCDPISGHVSLFWYQQALGQGPEFLTYFQNEAQLDKSGLPSDRFFAERPEGSVSTLKIQRTQQEDSAVYLCASSSGPRTGSTDTQYFGPGTRLTVL.

The chain is built from TRBV19 and TRBJ1-6; 9 bases align to TRBD1. CDR3 length: 17 amino acids. V shed 2 bases and J 6 bases; nucleotides not matched to a gene: 8. The germline gives CDR1 LNHDA, CDR2 SQIVND (reference sequence). The CDR3: CASSISTGGPFNSPLHF. The CDR3 nucleotides are TGTGCCAGTAGTATATCTACAGGGGGCCCTTTTAATTCACCCCTCCACTTT.

For the CDR3, the DNA is TGTGCCAGCAGCTTGGAAGGGGAAGCGTGGGAGACCCAGTACTTC. It specifies CASSLEGEAWETQYF. The chain employs TRBV5-5 and TRBJ2-5; tentative D call: TRBD1 (5 bases). Germline CDR1 SGHKS, CDR2 YYEKEE (reference sequence). This CDR3 region has 15 residues. Trimming pared 0 bases from V and 5 bases from J, leaving 14 bases between.

The chain has TRBV10-2 and TRBJ2-5, with TRBD2 matching over 14 bases. This CDR3 has 15 residues. Germline CDR1 reads WSHSY; CDR2 reads SAAADI. V lost 8 bases and J lost 6; bases outside the gene matches: 8. Here the CDR3 DNA reads TGCGCCAGCGGTAGACTAGCGGGAGGGCCAAAGACCCAGTACTTC. Protein sequence: CASGRLAGGPKTQYF.

The gene calls are TRBV28 and TRBJ2-3; D is unresolved. Between the trimmed V and J ends, which lost 2 bases and 2 bases, there was a span of 8 bases. The CDR3 is made up of 14 amino acids. CDR1 and CDR2 from the germline V gene are MDHEN and SYDVKM. CDR3 sequence: CASSLNGPTDTQYF. CDR3 DNA sequence: TGTGCCAGCAGTTTAAACGGGCCCACAGATACGCAGTATTTT.

The chain has TRBV10-3 and TRBJ2-3; D gene ambiguous. The length of the CDR3 is 17 residues. V was pared by 5 bases and J by 1 base, with 19 bases between. CDR1 ENHRY and CDR2 SYGVKD come from the germline V gene. CDR3 DNA sequence: TGTGCCATCAGTTTTACCTCCGCGTTATCGGGCACAGATACGCAGTATTTT. Amino acid sequence: CAISFTSALSGTDTQYF.

CDR3 protein: CAITLSRATDTQYF. DNA for the CDR3: TGTGCCATCACCCTCTCCCGGGCCACAGATACGCAGTATTTT. The chain links TRBV10-3 to TRBJ2-3; no reliable D call. Germline lookup yields CDR1 ENHRY and CDR2 SYGVKD. The CDR3 covers 14 residues. The V gene lost 7 bases and the J gene lost 2 bases, with 13 bases spanning the gap.

Note on this clone: Because it lacks the conserved phenylalanine or tryptophan at the end, this CDR3 is likely a read error. J is TRBJ2-7 and V is TRBV19; TRBD2 is a possible D gene (6 bases). V lost 6 bases to trimming and J lost 5 bases, with 20 bases between them. Per the germline V gene, CDR1 is LNHDA and CDR2 is SQIVND (reference sequence). The CDR3 loop spans 15 amino acids. In DNA, the CDR3 is TGTGCCAGTAGGGATTCTAGCGCCGGCAATCACGAGCAGTACCTC. Protein product: CASRDSSAGNHEQYL.

This chain uses TRBV4-1 with TRBJ2-7; D ambiguous. Looked up from germline, CDR1 is MGHRA and CDR2 is YSYEKL. Trimming pared 0 bases from V and 5 bases from J, leaving 11 bases between. This CDR3 region has 14 residues. The CDR3 sequence: CASSQEGPGNEQYF. The DNA of the CDR3 is TGCGCCAGCAGCCAAGAAGGTCCTGGAAACGAGCAGTACTTC.

The rearrangement links TRBV28 to TRBJ1-5; D is unresolved. Looked up from germline, CDR1 is MDHEN and CDR2 is SYDVKM. The CDR3 is made up of 16 amino acids. V was pared by 5 bases and J by 0 bases, with 14 bases between. The CDR3 DNA sequence: TGTGCCAGCAGTCCCCCAGCCGGACTTAGCAATCAGCCCCAGCATTTT. This gives the protein CASSPPAGLSNQPQHF.

The CDR3 reads CASSFPPGSRNTGELFF. The CDR3 region has the DNA TGTGCCAGCAGTTTCCCCCCCGGATCTAGGAACACCGGGGAGCTGTTTTTT. The chain is built from TRBV25-1 and TRBJ2-2; D remains ambiguous. V was cut by 5 bases and J by 1 base, with 17 bases left in between. CDR1 MGHDK and CDR2 SYGVNS come from the germline V gene. This CDR3 region has 17 residues.

The chain combines TRBV5-5 with TRBJ2-5; 7 positions match TRBD1. The germline V gene encodes CDR1 SGHKS and CDR2 YYEKEE (reference sequence). The trim removed 4 bases at V and 4 bases at J, leaving 7 bases unmatched. This CDR3 has 14 amino acids. The CDR3 is CASSQGQLGETQYF. Written as DNA, the CDR3 is TGTGCCAGCAGCCAGGGACAGTTGGGAGAGACCCAGTACTTC.

The gene calls are TRBV19 and TRBJ1-1; D not certain. The germline V gene has CDR1 LNHDA and CDR2 SQIVND (reference sequence). The CDR3 is 13 amino acids. V dropped 7 bases and J dropped 1 base, with 10 bases sitting between them. The CDR3 sequence is CASMGGGNTEAFF. The CDR3 DNA is TGTGCCAGTATGGGCGGAGGGAACACTGAAGCTTTCTTT. Filled out from reference TRBV19 and TRBJ1-1, the complete variable domain reads DGGITQSPKYLFRKEGQNVTLSCEQNLNHDAMYWYRQDPGQGLRLIYYSQIVNDFQKGDIAEGYSVSREKKESFPLTVTSAQKNPTAFYLCASMGGGNTEAFFGQGTRLTVV.

J is TRBJ1-1 and V is TRBV5-5; TRBD1 matches 7 bases. Trimming took 1 base from V and 5 from J; bases not matched to a gene: 11. Germline values: CDR1 SGHKS, CDR2 YYEKEE (reference sequence). This CDR3 comprises 16 residues. For the CDR3, the DNA is TGTGCCAGCAGCTTGACCAGACAGGGCATCCGGACTGAAGCTTTCTTT. As protein: CASSLTRQGIRTEAFF.

On this clone: One junction end disagrees with the germline gene, perhaps due to a read error. CDR3: CASTRDRASTETFF. CDR3 in DNA: TGTGCCAGCACCAGGGACCGAGCCTCCACTGAAACTTTCTTT. The chain employs TRBV7-9 and TRBJ1-1, with D possibly being TRBD1 (5 bases). The CDR3 consists of 14 residues. The germline CDR1 and CDR2 sequences are SEHNR and FQNEAQ (reference sequence).